These 28 T cell receptor beta chains were sequenced from one sample in a study of blood T cell repertoires in COVID-19. TCRdb's table, derived via immunoSEQ multiplex PCR, lists solely in-frame clones and lacks some. The table includes about 170,000 clones, roughly 88% detected once. Sequenced: peripheral blood. The receptors derive from a man between 18 and 35 years old with COVID-19, enrolled during active disease.

The chain links TRBV6-5 to TRBJ2-3, with 8 nucleotides matching TRBD2. This CDR3 comprises 14 residues. The germline gives CDR1 MNHEY, CDR2 SVGAGI. V gave up 6 bases and J gave up 2 bases; unmatched junction bases: 4. CDR3 sequence (DNA): TGTGCCAGCAGAGTAGCGGGACCCACAGATACGCAGTATTTT. Residues: CASRVAGPTDTQYF.

The CDR3 loop reads CASSMNTRGYEQYF. The CDR3 region has the DNA TGTGCCAGCAGCATGAACACAAGGGGCTACGAGCAGTACTTC. V usage is TRBV11-2 and J usage is TRBJ2-7, with TRBD1 as a possible D gene (5 bases). V lost 5 bases and J lost 3, with 14 bases in between. This CDR3 spans 14 amino acids. Looked up from germline, CDR1 is SGHAT and CDR2 is FQNNGV.

This chain joins TRBV6-5 and TRBJ1-1; D not resolved. Germline V gene data show CDR1 as MNHEY and CDR2 as SVGAGI. This CDR3 spans 15 amino acids. Trimming removed 2 bases from V and 0 bases from J, with 10 bases in between. CDR3 loop: CASSYRRVLNTEAFF. The CDR3 nucleotides are TGTGCCAGCAGTTACCGGCGGGTTCTGAACACTGAAGCTTTCTTT.

This chain uses TRBV24-1 with TRBJ1-2, with a weak D call TRBD1 (6 bases). V was trimmed by 2 bases and J by 2 bases, leaving 8 bases between them. CDR1 is KGHDR, CDR2 SFDVKD, per germline. The CDR3 is made up of 14 amino acids. DNA for the CDR3: TGTGCCACCAGTGATTCTGGGGGCAACTATGGCTACACCTTC. It codes for CATSDSGGNYGYTF.

The rearrangement joins TRBV12-3 or TRBV12-4 to TRBJ1-2; D unresolved. V lost 3 bases and J lost 6, with 8 bases in between. The CDR3 length is 12 residues. CDR3 in amino acids: CASSFSGNGYTF. In DNA, the CDR3 is TGTGCCAGCAGTTTTTCGGGAAATGGCTACACCTTC.

This rearrangement joins TRBV27 to TRBJ2-7, with D possibly TRBD2 on 5 matching bases. There are 14 residues in the CDR3. V was shortened by 6 bases and J by 4 bases, with 16 bases between the two germline ends. Looked up from germline, CDR1 is MNHEY and CDR2 is SMNVEV (reference sequence). The CDR3 DNA reads TGTGCCAGCAGCCAAACTCCGGGGTTATACGAGCAGTACTTC. Residues: CASSQTPGLYEQYF.

The V gene is TRBV9, the J gene TRBJ2-1; D perhaps matches TRBD2 (6 bases). V lost 4 bases and J 0 bases, leaving 11 bases between the germline ends. The CDR3 is 15 amino acids. Germline CDR1 is SGDLS and CDR2 is YYNGEE. CDR3 DNA sequence: TGTGCCAGCAGCTTGGGACTCCCCTCCTACAATGAGCAGTTCTTC. Its translation: CASSLGLPSYNEQFF.

Points on this clone: A single base separates this from a much larger clone, so it may be a read error. V gene TRBV11-2 combines with J gene TRBJ1-1; D unresolved. CDR3 length: 13 amino acids. The germline V gene encodes CDR1 SGHAT and CDR2 FQNNGV. The V end was cut by 0 bases, the J end by 1 base, with 3 bases between. The CDR3 DNA follows: TGTGCCAGCAGCTTAGACAGGAACACTGAAGCTTTCTTT. Its translation: CASSLDRNTEAFF.

This clone has just a few counts. J is TRBJ2-1 and V is TRBV6-5; no definite D call. Germline V gene lookup returns CDR1 MNHEY and CDR2 SVGAGI. The CDR3 has 11 amino acids. Trimming took off 1 base at V and 9 bases at J, with 4 bases between the two ends. The CDR3 is CASSYYGEQFF. The CDR3 DNA reads TGTGCCAGCAGTTACTACGGTGAGCAGTTCTTC.

This sequence joins TRBV25-1 and TRBJ1-2, with 8 bases matching TRBD1. Germline assignment: CDR1 MGHDK and CDR2 SYGVNS. J gave up 6 bases and V 1 base, and 10 bases lay outside the gene matches. The CDR3 totals 16 residues. The CDR3 DNA reads as TGTGCCAGCAGTGAATCTAGGCAGGGGGCGCGAGATGGCTACACCTTC. Protein sequence: CASSESRQGARDGYTF.

CDR3 loop: CAISEGGLIGEKLFF. The CDR3 region has the DNA TGTGCCATCAGTGAGGGCGGGCTAATTGGAGAAAAACTGTTTTTT. J is TRBJ1-4 and V is TRBV10-3; D not certain. Trimming took off 2 bases at V and 8 bases at J, with 15 bases between the two ends. The germline V gene has CDR1 ENHRY and CDR2 SYGVKD. This CDR3 has 15 residues.

This chain connects TRBV13 to TRBJ2-7, with TRBD2 identical over 9 bases. The CDR3 is 16 residues long. The germline V gene encodes CDR1 PRHDT and CDR2 FYEKMQ (reference sequence). Losses at the gene ends were 2 bases for V and 4 bases for J; bases not matched to a gene: 9. The chain's CDR3 is CASSLMFAGGAYEQYF. The CDR3 DNA sequence: TGTGCCAGCAGCTTAATGTTTGCGGGAGGGGCTTACGAGCAGTACTTC.

The chain uses TRBV2 and TRBJ2-1, with TRBD2 as a possible D gene (6 bases). The CDR3 totals 15 residues. V was pared by 10 bases and J by 1 base, with 17 bases between. Germline V gene lookup returns CDR1 SNHLY and CDR2 FYNNEI. The CDR3 DNA sequence: TGTGCCACGATCTCTAGCGTGTCTTCCTACAATGAGCAGTTCTTC. Translating gives CATISSVSSYNEQFF.

The V gene is TRBV20-1, the J gene TRBJ2-1; 7 bases match TRBD2. In germline, CDR1 is DFQATT, CDR2 SNEGSKA (reference sequence). This CDR3 region has 15 residues. V lost 6 bases and J lost 9; bases outside the gene matches: 17. CDR3 sequence (DNA): TGCAGTGCGAGTAAACAAGGACTAGTCAACGGTGAGCAGTTCTTC. Its protein product is CSASKQGLVNGEQFF.

The chain joins TRBV7-6 to TRBJ1-1; D is unresolved. Trimming cost V 5 bases and J 3 bases, with 13 bases left between them. The germline V gene encodes CDR1 SGHVS and CDR2 FNYEAQ. The CDR3 consists of 14 residues. CDR3 coding DNA: TGTGCCAGCAGCCCTGCGGAATCCGACACTGAAGCTTTCTTT. It yields the protein CASSPAESDTEAFF.

The J gene is TRBJ2-2, the V gene TRBV7-2; 8 bases agree with TRBD2. The CDR3 runs 16 residues. Germline CDR1 is SGHTA and CDR2 is FQGNSA. Trimming took 5 bases from V and 1 from J; bases not matched to a gene: 6. CDR3 in amino acids: CASSPRGGRNTGELFF. For the CDR3, the DNA is TGTGCCAGCAGCCCCCGGGGGGGAAGGAACACCGGGGAGCTGTTTTTT.

The J gene is TRBJ2-1, the V gene TRBV7-2, with 8 nucleotides matching TRBD2. The CDR3 length is 16 residues. V shed 5 bases and J 2 bases; nucleotides not matched to a gene: 8. CDR1 is SGHTA, CDR2 FQGNSA, per germline. The CDR3 is CASSRRGLGAYNEQFF. The CDR3 region has the DNA TGTGCCAGCAGCCGTAGGGGACTAGGGGCCTACAATGAGCAGTTCTTC.

The V call is TRBV7-8, the J call TRBJ2-2, with 14 bases identical to TRBD2. Germline V gene lookup returns CDR1 SGHVS and CDR2 FQNEAQ. Germline trimming cut 4 bases from V and 6 bases from J; bases unmatched to any gene: 4. CDR3 size: 16 residues. The CDR3 loop is CASSWTSGRRPGELFF. CDR3 sequence (DNA): TGTGCCAGCAGCTGGACTAGCGGGAGGCGCCCCGGGGAGCTGTTTTTT.

V and J are TRBV4-1 and TRBJ2-3; weak D call: TRBD2 (5 bases). This CDR3 has 17 amino acids. V shed 0 bases and J shed 0 bases, with 13 bases lying between them. Germline V gene lookup returns CDR1 MGHRA and CDR2 YSYEKL. The CDR3 reads CASSQEISRTSTDTQYF. DNA of the CDR3: TGCGCCAGCAGCCAAGAAATTAGCCGGACTAGCACAGATACGCAGTATTTT.

The chain has TRBV27 and TRBJ1-6; tentatively, D is TRBD1 (5 bases). Germline V lookup: CDR1 MNHEY, CDR2 SMNVEV (reference sequence). The CDR3 runs 12 residues. Between the trimmed V and J ends, which lost 5 bases and 10 bases, there was a span of 9 bases. The CDR3 region is CASSVGGSPLHF. CDR3 bases: TGTGCCAGCAGTGTCGGGGGATCACCCCTCCACTTT.

The chain links TRBV6-5 to TRBJ2-7; 7 bases are shared with TRBD1. The length of the CDR3 is 15 residues. Per the germline V gene, CDR1 is MNHEY and CDR2 is SVGAGI. V was pared by 6 bases and J by 3 bases, with 11 bases of the junction left unmatched. The CDR3 spells CASRPGTADRYEQYF. As DNA, the CDR3 is TGTGCCAGCAGGCCCGGGACAGCCGACCGCTACGAGCAGTACTTC.

The chain has TRBV28 and TRBJ2-1, with TRBD2 matching 16 bases. The CDR3 contains 18 residues. V was pared by 5 bases and J by 8 bases, with 12 bases of the junction left unmatched. Germline V gene sequence: CDR1 MDHEN, CDR2 SYDVKM. The CDR3 protein is CASSPGLAGGQVWDEQFF. CDR3 DNA sequence: TGTGCCAGCAGTCCGGGACTAGCGGGAGGGCAAGTTTGGGATGAGCAGTTCTTC. The full variable domain, rest sourced from reference TRBV28 and TRBJ2-1, is DVKVTQSSRYLVKRTGEKVFLECVQDMDHENMFWYRQDPGLGLRLIYFSYDVKMKEKGDIPEGYSVSREKKERFSLILESASTNQTSMYLCASSPGLAGGQVWDEQFFGPGTRLTVL.

The CDR3 region is CASSPLRTEAFF. CDR3 sequence (DNA): TGTGCCAGCAGCCCTCTCCGTACTGAAGCTTTCTTT. The gene calls are TRBV11-1 and TRBJ1-1, with D unresolved. The V gene's germline CDR1 is SGHAT and CDR2 FQDESV (reference sequence). V lost 5 bases and J 5 bases, leaving 9 bases between the germline ends. The CDR3 spans 12 residues.

This clone was seen a handful of times. The chain is built from TRBV19 and TRBJ2-7, with 9 bases aligning to TRBD1. V dropped 5 bases and J dropped 3; count of bases not matched to a gene: 11. The CDR3 extends over 16 amino acids. Germline lookup yields CDR1 LNHDA and CDR2 SQIVND (reference sequence). CDR3 region: CASSYLPGQGHYEQYF. In DNA form, the CDR3 reads TGTGCCAGTAGTTACCTACCGGGACAGGGTCACTACGAGCAGTACTTC.

This clone has only a few counts. The J gene is TRBJ1-2, the V gene TRBV5-1; D is unresolved. The CDR3 loop spans 14 amino acids. With 4 bases removed from V and 8 bases from J, the gap between germline ends came to 18 bases. Germline CDR1 SGHRS, CDR2 YFSETQ. CDR3 sequence: CASSREEESYGYTF. DNA of the CDR3: TGCGCCAGCAGCAGAGAAGAGGAGTCCTACGGCTACACCTTC.

The chain carries TRBV9 and TRBJ1-1, with D possibly matching TRBD1 (6 bases). This CDR3 spans 14 amino acids. The germline V and J ends were trimmed by 6 bases and 1 base, with 13 bases remaining between them. Germline assignment: CDR1 SGDLS and CDR2 YYNGEE. The CDR3 here is CASTRGHRNTEAFF. CDR3 nucleotides: TGTGCCAGCACCCGGGGACACCGGAACACTGAAGCTTTCTTT.

V and J are TRBV7-8 and TRBJ1-2; 7 nucleotides align to TRBD1. Germline CDR1 SGHVS, CDR2 FQNEAQ. Trimming cost V 1 base and J 4 bases; bases outside gene matches: 6. The length of the CDR3 is 15 residues. The CDR3 region has the DNA TGTGCCAGCAGCTTAGTAACCGGGACAGCCTATGGCTACACCTTC. This codes for CASSLVTGTAYGYTF.

Notes on this clone: Other DNA sequences within the sample encode an identical CDR3. The V call is TRBV2, the J call TRBJ2-5; perhaps TRBD2 as D (5 bases). V shed 3 bases and J shed 0 bases, with 5 bases lying between them. Germline CDR1 SNHLY, CDR2 FYNNEI. The CDR3 is 13 amino acids. The chain's CDR3 is CASSEDYQETQYF. The CDR3 DNA reads TGTGCCAGCAGTGAGGACTACCAAGAGACCCAGTACTTC.